There are many counts of the clone carrying this TCR beta chain. Its antigen is undetermined. The data derive from a study of identical twins. CDR1 and CDR2 (germline): SGHKS, YYEKEE (reference sequence). Trimming left V 0 bases short and J 1 base short, with 11 bases between. This CDR3 has 16 residues. TCRdb itself ran the 5' RACE reads through MiXCR, one entry per CDR3 protein. The sample lists approximately 670,000 distinct CDR3 sequences; 5.5% to 6.5% were seen once. Findings of the study overall: In cord blood, abundant beta clonotypes had fewer insertions; memory showed no trend.

The chain is built from TRBV5-5 and TRBJ1-5; a possible D gene is TRBD1 (5 bases). Sequenced sample: naive T cells sorted from blood. The receptor was isolated from a man younger than 35 in good health. The CDR3 region is CASSLGVGASNQPQHF. CDR3 DNA sequence: TGTGCCAGCAGCTTGGGTGTAGGGGCAAGCAATCAGCCCCAGCATTTT.